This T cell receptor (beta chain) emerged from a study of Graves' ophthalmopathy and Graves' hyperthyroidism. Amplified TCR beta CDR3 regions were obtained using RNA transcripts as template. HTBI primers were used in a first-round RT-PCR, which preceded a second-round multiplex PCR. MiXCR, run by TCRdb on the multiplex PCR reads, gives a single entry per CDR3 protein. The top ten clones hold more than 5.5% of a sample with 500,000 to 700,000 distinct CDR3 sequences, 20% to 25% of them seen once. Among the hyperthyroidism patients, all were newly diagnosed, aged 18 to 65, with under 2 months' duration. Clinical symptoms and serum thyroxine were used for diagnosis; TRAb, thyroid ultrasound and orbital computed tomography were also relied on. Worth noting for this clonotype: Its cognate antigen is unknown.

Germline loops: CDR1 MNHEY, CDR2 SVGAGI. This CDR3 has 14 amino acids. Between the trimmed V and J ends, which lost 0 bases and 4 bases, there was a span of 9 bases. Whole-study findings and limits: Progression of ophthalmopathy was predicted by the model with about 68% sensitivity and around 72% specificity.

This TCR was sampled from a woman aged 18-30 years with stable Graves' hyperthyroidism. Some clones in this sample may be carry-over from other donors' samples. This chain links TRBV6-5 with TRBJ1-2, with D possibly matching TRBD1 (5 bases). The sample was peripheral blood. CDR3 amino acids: CASSYSGESYGYTF. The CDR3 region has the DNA TGTGCCAGCAGTTACTCGGGGGAAAGCTATGGCTACACCTTC.